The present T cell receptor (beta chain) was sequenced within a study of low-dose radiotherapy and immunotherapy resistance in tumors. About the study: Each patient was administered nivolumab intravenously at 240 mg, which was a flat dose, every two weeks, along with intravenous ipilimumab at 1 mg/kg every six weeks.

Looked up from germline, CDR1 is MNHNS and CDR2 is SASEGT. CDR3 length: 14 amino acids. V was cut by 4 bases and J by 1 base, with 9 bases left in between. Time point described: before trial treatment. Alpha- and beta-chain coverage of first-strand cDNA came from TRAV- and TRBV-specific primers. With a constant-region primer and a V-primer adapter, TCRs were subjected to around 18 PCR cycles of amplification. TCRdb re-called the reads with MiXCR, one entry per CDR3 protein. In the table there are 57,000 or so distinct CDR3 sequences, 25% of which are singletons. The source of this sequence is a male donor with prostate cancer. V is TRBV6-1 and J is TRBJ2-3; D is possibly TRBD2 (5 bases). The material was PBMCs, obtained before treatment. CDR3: CASSGRTGTDTQYF. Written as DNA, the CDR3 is TGTGCCAGCAGTGGCCGGACTGGCACAGATACGCAGTATTTT.